This T cell receptor (beta chain) was recorded in a study of beta chain features in type 1 diabetes listed by TCRdb under 2018. Describing the broader study: Patients and healthy donors did not differ in mean age, gender distribution, total cell number or subset yield. Across all samples, some 99 million sorted cells were examined, and cell number per subset correlated strongly with RNA yield. In the study, recently diagnosed type 1 diabetes patients and matched healthy donors were compared on the TCRB repertoires of their sorted circulating CD4+ T cell subsets. Naive and central memory subsets were obtained from all 30 or so donors, but regulatory and stem cell-like memory subsets were isolated from only 8 patients and 8 healthy donors. Study-level results and caveats: Because small numbers of individuals were included in the HLA sub-analyses, any influence of HLA type on TCRB rearrangement was left unresolved. Shorter templates might have been favored by PCR, but patient and control samples were amplified and corrected together, so both groups would have been affected equally by any skew. The naive, central memory and regulatory TCRB repertoires appeared to resemble one another more closely among patients than among healthy donors. Type 1 diabetes patients showed a moderate but significant shortening of TCRB CDR3 length in all four CD4+ subsets. Fewer insertions and more nucleotide deletions at VDJ recombination sites were observed in patients with type 1 diabetes, implying thymic rearrangement abnormalities. Because cDNA rather than genomic DNA was sequenced, highly expressing activated cells could have been over-represented, although no difference in activation and CD3 levels was found between groups.

Comments on this clone: What antigen it recognizes has not been identified. Base qualities are not provided; no much larger clone lies one nucleotide away.

Each donor gave one peripheral blood draw, averaging approximately 0.12 L, which was collected into heparinised tubes. A BD FACSAria II and a panel including CD45RO, CCR7, CD25, CD127, CD95 and CD27 were used to sort naive, central memory, regulatory and stem cell-like memory CD4+ T cells. A purity above 95% was achieved for all sorted populations. Right away, PBMCs were isolated by Lymphoprep density gradient centrifugation and were stained directly, with no culture step. To minimize batch effects, samples were stained and sorted in pairs, one healthy donor with one patient per experiment. The High Capacity cDNA Reverse Transcription Kit was used to reverse transcribe all of the isolated RNA, meaning that expressed TCRB transcripts were what got sequenced. Naive, central memory and regulatory T cell samples underwent deep immunoSEQ sequencing, averaging approximately 3.3 million total reads per sample. Sorted cells were lysed in RLT buffer, and RNA was extracted using DNase-treated RNeasy Micro or Mini kits according to cell number. Each cell subset was processed on its own to prevent cross-contamination, while patient and healthy donor samples were processed together. TCRB sequences were amplified from cDNA with the immunoSEQ multiplex PCR, producing 87-bp fragments spanning the CDR3 region. Sequencing of the amplicons was done on the Illumina HiSeq platform. Regarding the original processing steps: Synthetic template baselines were used to correct PCR bias computationally, reads within Hamming distance 2 were collapsed, and singletons that could not be merged were discarded. Reads were aligned against IMGT to assign V, D and J genes, CDR3 length and insertions or deletions at six rearrangement sites. Within each subset, clonotype counts were normalized to sorted cell number, after which true diversity and Gini coefficients were computed with the tcR R package. Repertoire sharing was quantified using the overlap coefficient calculated on TCRB nucleotide sequences. Out-of-frame TCRB sequences from naive cells were analyzed as a proxy for the pre-selection repertoire. The table was pulled from immuneACCESS by TCRdb, which kept in-frame rearrangements only. Such tables lose some clones; where checked, under half of the loss comes from unresolved V genes, and the rest has no known cause. D and trimming were read from the DNA, whereas the V and J calls and clone size are those reported in that table. Across this sample there are about 700,000 clones, with around 15% seen only once. Approximately 0.02% of the sample comes from the top ten.

Sequences were obtained from naive CD4+ T cells from blood. The cell subset or site label here, explained by the study, means: true naive CD4+ T cells. The sequence came from a man aged 18 to 29 with type 1 diabetes.

The CDR3 protein is CASSLFGPNYEQYF. The sequence in DNA is TGTGCCAGCAGCTTATTCGGGCCCAACTACGAGCAGTACTTC. The sequence is built from TRBV11-3 and TRBJ2-7; the D gene cannot be resolved reliably. The V and J ends are trimmed by 2 bases and 3 bases, leaving 11 bases between them. Reading the germline V gene gives CDR1 SGHNT and CDR2 YENEEA. CDR3 length: 14 amino acids, cysteine to phenylalanine. Just the 42-base CDR3 DNA is kept, in frame starting at base 1.